This entry features one T cell receptor beta chain sequence. The authors' processing: Amplified reference gene primers provided the basis for estimating nucleated cell counts. The repertoire was sequenced with immunoSEQ multiplex PCR; TCRdb's copy has only in-frame clones and lacks some. V and J calls and clone size follow that table, whereas D and trimming were derived from the DNA. The table lists about 190,000 clones, about 85% of them singletons. This entry comes from a study of blood T cell repertoires in COVID-19. Across the whole study: Acute and convalescent COVID-19 samples came from the United States, Italy and Spain. From T cells, B-cell-depleted T cells, or PBMCs came the material, which was cDNA or gDNA.

The CDR3 sequence is 17 residues long. V lost 4 bases and J lost 4; bases outside the gene matches: 7. Per the germline V gene, CDR1 is MNHNS and CDR2 is SASEGT. This TCR derives from a woman aged 80 or older with acute or convalescent COVID-19. V usage is TRBV6-1 and J usage is TRBJ2-1, with 13 bases aligning to TRBD2. Sequencing was carried out using peripheral blood. CDR3 region: CASSGGWTSGGYNEQFF. The CDR3 DNA sequence: TGTGCCAGCAGTGGGGGATGGACTAGCGGGGGATACAATGAGCAGTTCTTC.